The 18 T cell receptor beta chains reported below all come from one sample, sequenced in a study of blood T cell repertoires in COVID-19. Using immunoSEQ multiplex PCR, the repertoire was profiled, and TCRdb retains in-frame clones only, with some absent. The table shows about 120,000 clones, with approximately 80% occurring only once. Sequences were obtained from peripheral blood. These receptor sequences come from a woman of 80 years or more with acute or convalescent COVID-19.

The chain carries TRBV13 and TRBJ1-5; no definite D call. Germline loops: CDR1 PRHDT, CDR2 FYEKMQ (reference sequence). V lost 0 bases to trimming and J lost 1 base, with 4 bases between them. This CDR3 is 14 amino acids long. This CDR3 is CASSLGASNQPQHF. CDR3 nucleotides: TGTGCCAGCAGCTTAGGAGCAAGCAATCAGCCCCAGCATTTT.

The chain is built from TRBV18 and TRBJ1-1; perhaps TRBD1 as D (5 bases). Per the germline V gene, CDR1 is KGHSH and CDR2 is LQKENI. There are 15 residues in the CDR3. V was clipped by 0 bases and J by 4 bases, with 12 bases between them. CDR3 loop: CASSPPAGFGTEAFF. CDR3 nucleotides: TGTGCCAGCTCACCACCGGCAGGGTTTGGCACTGAAGCTTTCTTT.

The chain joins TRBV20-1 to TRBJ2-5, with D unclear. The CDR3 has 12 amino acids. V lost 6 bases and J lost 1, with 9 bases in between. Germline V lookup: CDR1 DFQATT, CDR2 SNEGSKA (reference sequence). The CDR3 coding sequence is TGCAGTGCCAGTATCGGCCAAGAGACCCAGTACTTC. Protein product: CSASIGQETQYF.

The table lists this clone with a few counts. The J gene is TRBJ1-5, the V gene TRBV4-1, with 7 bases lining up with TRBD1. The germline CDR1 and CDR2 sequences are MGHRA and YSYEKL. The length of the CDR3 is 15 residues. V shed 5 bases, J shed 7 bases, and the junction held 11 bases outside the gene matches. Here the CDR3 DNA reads TGCGCCAGCAGCAAAACAGGGGAAGCTCAACAGCCCCAGCATTTT. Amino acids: CASSKTGEAQQPQHF.

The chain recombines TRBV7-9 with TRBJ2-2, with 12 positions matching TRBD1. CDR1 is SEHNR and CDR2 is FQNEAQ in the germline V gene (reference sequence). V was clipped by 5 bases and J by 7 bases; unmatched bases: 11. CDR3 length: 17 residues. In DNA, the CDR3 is TGTGCCAGCAGCCAAACCGGGACAGGGGGCGCCGACGGGGAGCTGTTTTTT. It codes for CASSQTGTGGADGELFF. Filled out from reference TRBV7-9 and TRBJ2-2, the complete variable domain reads DTGVSQNPRHKITKRGQNVTFRCDPISEHNRLYWYRQTLGQGPEFLTYFQNEAQLEKSRLLSDRFSAERPKGSFSTLEIQRTEQGDSAMYLCASSQTGTGGADGELFFGEGSRLTVL.

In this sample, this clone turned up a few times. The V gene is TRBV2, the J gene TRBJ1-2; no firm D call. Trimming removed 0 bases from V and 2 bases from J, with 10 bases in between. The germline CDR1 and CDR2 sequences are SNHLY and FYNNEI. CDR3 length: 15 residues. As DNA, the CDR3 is TGTGCCAGCAGTGAAGCGCTACCTCGGAACTATGGCTACACCTTC. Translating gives CASSEALPRNYGYTF.

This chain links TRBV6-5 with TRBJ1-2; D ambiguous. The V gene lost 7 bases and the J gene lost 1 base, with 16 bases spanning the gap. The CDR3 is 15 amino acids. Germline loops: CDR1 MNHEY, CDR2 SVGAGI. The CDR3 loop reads CASTPTGIVNYGYTF. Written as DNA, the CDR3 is TGTGCCAGCACTCCTACGGGGATCGTTAACTATGGCTACACCTTC.

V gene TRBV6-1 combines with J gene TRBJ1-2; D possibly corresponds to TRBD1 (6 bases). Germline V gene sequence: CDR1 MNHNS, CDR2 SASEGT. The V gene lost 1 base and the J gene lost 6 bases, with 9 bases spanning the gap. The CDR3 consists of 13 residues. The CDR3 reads CASSEGSGDGYTF. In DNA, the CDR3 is TGTGCCAGCAGTGAAGGGTCAGGGGATGGCTACACCTTC.

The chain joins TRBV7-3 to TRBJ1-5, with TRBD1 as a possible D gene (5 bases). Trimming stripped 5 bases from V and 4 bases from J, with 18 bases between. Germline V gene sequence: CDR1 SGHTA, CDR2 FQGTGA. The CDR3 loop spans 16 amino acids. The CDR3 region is CASSTKTGPKNQPQHF. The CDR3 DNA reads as TGTGCCAGCAGCACTAAAACAGGTCCCAAGAATCAGCCCCAGCATTTT. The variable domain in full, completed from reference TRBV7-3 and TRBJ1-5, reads GAGVSQTPSNKVTEKGKYVELRCDPISGHTALYWYRQSLGQGPEFLIYFQGTGAADDSGLPNDRFFAVRPEGSVSTLKIQRTERGDSAVYLCASSTKTGPKNQPQHFGDGTRLSIL.

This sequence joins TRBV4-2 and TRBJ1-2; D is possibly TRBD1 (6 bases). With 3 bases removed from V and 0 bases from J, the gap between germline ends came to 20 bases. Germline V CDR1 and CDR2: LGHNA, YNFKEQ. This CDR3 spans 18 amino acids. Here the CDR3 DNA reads TGTGCCAGCAGCCAGGCTGACAGGTCTTTCGAAGCTAACTATGGCTACACCTTC. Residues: CASSQADRSFEANYGYTF.

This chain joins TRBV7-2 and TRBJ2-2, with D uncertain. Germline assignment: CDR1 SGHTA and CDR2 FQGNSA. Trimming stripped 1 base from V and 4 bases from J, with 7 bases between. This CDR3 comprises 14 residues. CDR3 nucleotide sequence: TGTGCCAGCAGCTTAGAACATATCACCGGGGAGCTGTTTTTT. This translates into CASSLEHITGELFF.

This CDR3 is CASKWGAGNTIYF. The CDR3 DNA follows: TGTGCCAGCAAGTGGGGGGCTGGAAACACCATATATTTT. The chain employs TRBV6-5 and TRBJ1-3; possibly TRBD1 for D (5 bases). Germline CDR1 and CDR2: MNHEY and SVGAGI. Trimming left V 7 bases short and J 2 bases short, with 9 bases between. The CDR3 totals 13 residues.

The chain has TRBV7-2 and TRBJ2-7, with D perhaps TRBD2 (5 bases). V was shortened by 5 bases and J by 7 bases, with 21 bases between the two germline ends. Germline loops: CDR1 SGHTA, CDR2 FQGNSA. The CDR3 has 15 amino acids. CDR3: CASSPLVSGPLEQYF. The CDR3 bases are TGTGCCAGCAGCCCTCTGGTCAGCGGCCCCTTGGAGCAGTACTTC.

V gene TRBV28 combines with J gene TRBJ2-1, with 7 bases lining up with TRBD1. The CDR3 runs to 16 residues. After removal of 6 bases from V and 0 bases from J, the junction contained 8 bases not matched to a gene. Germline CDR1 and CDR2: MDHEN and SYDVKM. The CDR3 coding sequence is TGTGCCAGCAGCCCCAGATACAGGGGCTCCTACAATGAGCAGTTCTTC. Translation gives CASSPRYRGSYNEQFF.

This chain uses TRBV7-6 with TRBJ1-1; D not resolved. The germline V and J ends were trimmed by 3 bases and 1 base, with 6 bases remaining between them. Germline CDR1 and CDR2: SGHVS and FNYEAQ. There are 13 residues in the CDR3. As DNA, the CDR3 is TGTGCCAGCAGCTTGGGCAGGAACACTGAAGCTTTCTTT. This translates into CASSLGRNTEAFF.

CDR3 loop: CASSSEGAMETQYF. The CDR3, as DNA: TGTGCCAGCAGCTCAGAGGGGGCGATGGAGACCCAGTACTTC. The V gene is TRBV7-2, the J gene TRBJ2-5; 7 bases line up with TRBD1. Trimming at V came to 4 bases and at J to 5 bases, leaving 7 bases not matched to a gene. The CDR3 runs 14 residues. From germline, CDR1 is SGHTA and CDR2 FQGNSA.

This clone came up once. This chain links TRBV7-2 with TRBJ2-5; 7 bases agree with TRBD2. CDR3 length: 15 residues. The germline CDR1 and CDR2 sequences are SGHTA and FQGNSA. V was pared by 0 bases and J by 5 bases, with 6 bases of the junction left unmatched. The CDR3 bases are TGTGCCAGCAGCTTAGCGGGAGGGCCACGGGAGACCCAGTACTTC. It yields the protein CASSLAGGPRETQYF.

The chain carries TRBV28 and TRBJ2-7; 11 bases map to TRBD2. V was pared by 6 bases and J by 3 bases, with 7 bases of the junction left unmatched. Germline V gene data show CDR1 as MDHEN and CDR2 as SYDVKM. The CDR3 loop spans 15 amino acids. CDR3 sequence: CASRLLAGGGYEQYF. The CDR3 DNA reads TGTGCCAGCAGGCTCCTAGCGGGAGGTGGCTACGAGCAGTACTTC.